This is a list of T cell receptor beta chains from one sample in a study of T cells in Graves' hyperthyroidism and ophthalmopathy. TCRdb reprocessed the multiplex PCR reads via MiXCR and lists one record per CDR3 protein. The table records some 580,000 distinct CDR3 sequences, around 15% of them present only once. Specimen: blood. The receptors were sampled from a woman between 40 and 50 years old with Graves' ophthalmopathy. Each CDR3 is given with its conserved first and last residue. D genes are given only for firm matches. Not every row has a clone size; where given, it reads once, few, many or a size class.

abundance,d_gene,j_gene,v_gene,CDR3nt,CDR3aa
few,TRBD1,TRBJ2-7,TRBV20-1,TGCAGTGTTCTTACAGGGGATCGACACGAGCAGTACTTC,CSVLTGDRHEQYF
many,TRBD2,TRBJ2-5,TRBV12-3/TRBV12-4,TGTGCCAGCAGCCCCTCGGGGGGGCGTTTCCAGACCCAGTACTTC,CASSPSGGRFQTQYF
NA,TRBD1,TRBJ2-1,TRBV12-3/TRBV12-4,TGTGCCAGCAGAACAGGGGGTCGAAGCTCCTACAATGAGCAGTTCTTC,CASRTGGRSSYNEQFF
many,NA,TRBJ2-7,TRBV6-1,TGTGCCAGCAGCCGAGGGGGGGCCGAGCAGTACTTC,CASSRGGAEQYF
many,NA,TRBJ1-2,TRBV6-2/TRBV6-3,TGTGCCAGCAGTTACTCGCGCGGTAGCTATGGCTACACCTTC,CASSYSRGSYGYTF
NA,TRBD1,TRBJ1-4,TRBV5-5,TGTGCCAGCAGCACCAGGGGGTGGCAGAATGAAAAACTGTTTTTT,CASSTRGWQNEKLFF
few,NA,TRBJ1-1,TRBV6-9,TGTGCCAGCAGTTATCCGATTGGGAACACTGAAGCTTTCTTT,CASSYPIGNTEAFF
NA,TRBD1,TRBJ1-2,TRBV7-2,TGTGCCAGCAGCCGACCCGGACAGGGCTATGGCTACACCTTC,CASSRPGQGYGYTF
NA,TRBD1,TRBJ1-2,TRBV5-4,TGTGCCAGCAGCTTGGCAGGACAGGGGGTCTATGGCTACACCTTC,CASSLAGQGVYGYTF
once,TRBD2,TRBJ2-1,TRBV4-1,TGCGCCAGCAGCCAACCGACTAGCGGGAGATTTAATGAGCAGTTCTTC,CASSQPTSGRFNEQFF
few,NA,TRBJ2-5,TRBV20-1,TGCAGTGCTAGAGATCAGAGCCGGAGGACCCAGTACTTC,CSARDQSRRTQYF
few,NA,TRBJ1-5,TRBV6-1,TGTGCCAGCAAATCGACAGCCCAAAATCAGCCCCAGCATTTT,CASKSTAQNQPQHF
NA,NA,TRBJ2-3,TRBV30,TGTGCCTGGAGGAAACCGGGACGGCCGCCGGCAGATACGCAGTATTTT,CAWRKPGRPPADTQYF
many,NA,TRBJ2-7,TRBV4-2,TGTGCCAGCAGCCGGGACTTCTCCTACGAGCAGTACTTC,CASSRDFSYEQYF
many,NA,TRBJ1-1,TRBV20-1,TGCAGTGCCCCAACAGGACTCAACACTGAAGCTTTCTTT,CSAPTGLNTEAFF
few,NA,TRBJ1-2,TRBV4-1,TGCGCCAGCAGCCAAGTCGGCAGGGTGGACTATGGCTACACCTTC,CASSQVGRVDYGYTF
few,TRBD2,TRBJ2-3,TRBV14,TGTGCCAGCAGCCAAGATCTCCGACGAGCCGGGACTAGCGGGGGAGAAAAAGATACGCAGTATTTT,CASSQDLRRAGTSGGEKDTQYF
many,NA,TRBJ2-1,TRBV5-1,TGCGCCAGCCGGGCCGGCGTTCTGAGCTACAATGAGCAGTTCTTC,CASRAGVLSYNEQFF
many,TRBD1,TRBJ1-2,TRBV18,TGTGCCAGCTCACCAATGGCAGGGGGTAGCTACACCTTC,CASSPMAGGSYTF
NA,TRBD1,TRBJ1-4,TRBV10-3,TGTGCCATCAGTGACAAGGGGGCTCCCAATGAAAAACTGTTTTTT,CAISDKGAPNEKLFF
many,TRBD2,TRBJ2-3,TRBV6-1,TGTGCCAGCATAAGCGGGAGGGGCCGCACAGATACGCAGTATTTT,CASISGRGRTDTQYF
NA,NA,TRBJ1-6,TRBV7-2,TGTGCCAGCAGCGCTAATCTTAATTCACCCCTCCACTTT,CASSANLNSPLHF
few,TRBD1,TRBJ1-5,TRBV6-1,TGTGCCAGCAGGCACAGGGGAAGCAATCAGCCCCAGCATTTT,CASRHRGSNQPQHF
NA,TRBD2,TRBJ2-3,TRBV20-1,TGCAGTGCTAGAGCGACTAGCGGGGGGGATGGCACAGATACGCAGTATTTT,CSARATSGGDGTDTQYF
many,NA,TRBJ1-2,TRBV6-1,TGTGCCAGCAACGAACATGCGGGCTATGGCTACACCTTC,CASNEHAGYGYTF
few,NA,TRBJ2-4,TRBV19,TGTGCCAGTAGCCTAACAGAAAACATTCAGTACTTC,CASSLTENIQYF
many,NA,TRBJ1-5,TRBV5-1,TGCGCCAGCAGCCAACGCCCACAGGGAAGGGGCAATCAGCCCCAGCATTTT,CASSQRPQGRGNQPQHF
NA,NA,TRBJ2-3,TRBV28,TGTGCCAGCAGTTTAGCTTGGAATGGAGATACGCAGTATTTT,CASSLAWNGDTQYF
NA,NA,TRBJ2-3,TRBV6-1,TGTGCCAGCAGTGAAGCGCCCGGGGGCCGGGCAGATACGCAGTATTTT,CASSEAPGGRADTQYF
NA,TRBD1,TRBJ2-5,TRBV7-9,TGTGCCAGCACCCAGACAGGGAAAGAGACCCAGTACTTC,CASTQTGKETQYF
many,NA,TRBJ2-7,TRBV2,TGTGCCAGCAGGCGGGGGCTAGGGGCCCCCTACGAGCAGTACTTC,CASRRGLGAPYEQYF
NA,NA,TRBJ2-2,TRBV20-1,TGCAGTGCTAGGCGTAGCGCCGGGACACTTACGCGCGGGGAGCTGTTTTTT,CSARRSAGTLTRGELFF
NA,TRBD2,TRBJ2-5,TRBV7-2,TGTGCCAGCAGCTTAGTACGGGGGGGCGGGGAGACCCAGTACTTC,CASSLVRGGGETQYF
many,NA,TRBJ1-2,TRBV28,TGTGCCAGCAGAACCTCAGGGGTAGAAGTCTCTGGCTACACCTTC,CASRTSGVEVSGYTF
few,NA,TRBJ1-6,TRBV28,TGTGCCAGTCTAATACGGAACGCGACCGGGGGTAATTCACCCCTCCACTTT,CASLIRNATGGNSPLHF
NA,TRBD2,TRBJ2-1,TRBV20-1,TGCAGTGCCGTTCTACCCGGGACTAGCGGGAGAGGGATCTTC,CSAVLPGTSGRGIF
many,NA,TRBJ2-1,TRBV11-2,TGTGCCAGCAGCTTAGATTACGGTACGGGTGAGCAGTTCTTC,CASSLDYGTGEQFF
NA,NA,TRBJ1-2,TRBV5-8,TGTGCCAGCAGCTTGGTGGGACCAATCTATGGCTACACCTTC,CASSLVGPIYGYTF
many,TRBD2,TRBJ2-3,TRBV20-1,TGCAGTGCTAGAGTGGAATGGGGGAGGGCTGTCGATGCCAGAGCGGTAGTAGCGGATACGCAGTATTTT,CSARVEWGRAVDARAVVADTQYF
many,NA,TRBJ1-5,TRBV28,TGTGCCAGCAGTTTAACAGGGTTGACTAGCAATCAGCCCCAGCATTTT,CASSLTGLTSNQPQHF
once,TRBD2,TRBJ2-7,TRBV27,TGTGCCAGCAGTTTGAGGGGGACTAGCGTCTACGAGCAGTACTTC,CASSLRGTSVYEQYF
NA,TRBD1,TRBJ1-1,TRBV20-1,TGCAGTGCTCCGGACAGGGGGGCAGCTTTCTTT,CSAPDRGAAFF
many,NA,TRBJ2-5,TRBV2,TGTGCCAGCAGCGCGGTCCGGTGGGAGACCCAGTACTTC,CASSAVRWETQYF
many,NA,TRBJ1-5,TRBV3-1,TGTGCCAGCAGCTACGGGGGGGCCAAAAATCAGCCCCAGCATTTT,CASSYGGAKNQPQHF
many,NA,TRBJ2-7,TRBV28,TGTGCCAGCAGAACGCGGGGGCTAGAGCAGTACTTC,CASRTRGLEQYF
NA,NA,TRBJ1-1,TRBV6-1,TGTGCCAGCGAAAGCCGTGGGGATACCATGAACACTGAAGCTTTCTTT,CASESRGDTMNTEAFF
many,NA,TRBJ2-1,TRBV12-3/TRBV12-4,TGTGCCAGCACCCTAGGGGCAGGTAACTACAATGAGCAGTTCTTC,CASTLGAGNYNEQFF
many,NA,TRBJ1-1,TRBV3-1,TGTGCCAGCAGCCAATCAGGACGGGACACTGAAGCTTTCTTT,CASSQSGRDTEAFF
many,NA,TRBJ2-2,TRBV5-1,TGCGCCAGCAGCTTGGTACAGGGTCGGGCCGGGGAGCTGTTTTTT,CASSLVQGRAGELFF
many,NA,TRBJ2-3,TRBV28,TGTGCCAGCAGTTCTCTAGCGTCTAGCACAGATACGCAGTATTTT,CASSSLASSTDTQYF
many,NA,TRBJ2-6,TRBV2,TGTGCCAGTACTCTGGGGGCCAACGTCCTGACTTTC,CASTLGANVLTF
many,TRBD1,TRBJ2-7,TRBV5-1,TGCGCCAGCAGCTTATCCGGGACAGATACCTACGAGCAGTACTTC,CASSLSGTDTYEQYF
NA,NA,TRBJ1-4,TRBV9,TGTGCCAGCAGCTCCCCCGGGACGGCTAATGAAAAACTGTTTTTT,CASSSPGTANEKLFF
many,NA,TRBJ2-1,TRBV2,TGTGCCAGCAGCGAGGGCAGGAGCTCCTACAATGAGCAGTTCTTC,CASSEGRSSYNEQFF
NA,TRBD1,TRBJ1-4,TRBV6-2/TRBV6-3,TGTGCCAGCAGTCCTAGCAGGGGGCGGGTTGAAAAATTGTTTTTT,CASSPSRGRVEKLFF